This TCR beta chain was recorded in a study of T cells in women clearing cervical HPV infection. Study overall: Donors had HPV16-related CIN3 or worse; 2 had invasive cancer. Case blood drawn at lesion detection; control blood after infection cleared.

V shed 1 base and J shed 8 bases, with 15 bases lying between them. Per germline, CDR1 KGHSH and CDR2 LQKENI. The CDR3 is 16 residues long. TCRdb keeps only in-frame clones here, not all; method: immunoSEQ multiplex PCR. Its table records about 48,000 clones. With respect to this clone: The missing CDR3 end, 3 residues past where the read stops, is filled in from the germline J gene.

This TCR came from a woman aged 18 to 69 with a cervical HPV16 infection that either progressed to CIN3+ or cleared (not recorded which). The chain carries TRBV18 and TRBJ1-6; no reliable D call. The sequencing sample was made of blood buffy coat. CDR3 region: CASSPLSRAVDSPLHF. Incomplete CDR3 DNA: TGTGCCAGCTCACCACTGAGTAGGGCAGTGGATTCACCC.